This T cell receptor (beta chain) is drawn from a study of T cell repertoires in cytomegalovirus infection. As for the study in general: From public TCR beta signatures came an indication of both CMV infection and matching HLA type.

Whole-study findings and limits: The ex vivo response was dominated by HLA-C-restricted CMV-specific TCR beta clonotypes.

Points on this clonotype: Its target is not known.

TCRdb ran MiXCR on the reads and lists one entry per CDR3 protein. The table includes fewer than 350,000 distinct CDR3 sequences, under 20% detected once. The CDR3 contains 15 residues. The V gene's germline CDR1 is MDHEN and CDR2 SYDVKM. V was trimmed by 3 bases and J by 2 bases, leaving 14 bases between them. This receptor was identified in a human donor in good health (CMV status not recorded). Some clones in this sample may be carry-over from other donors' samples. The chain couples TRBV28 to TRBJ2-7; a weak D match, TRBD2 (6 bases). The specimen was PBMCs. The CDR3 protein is CASSFRSAGPYEQYF. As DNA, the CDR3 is TGTGCCAGCAGTTTTCGGAGTGCGGGGCCCTACGAGCAGTACTTC.